This T cell receptor beta chain was sequenced for a study of post-analysis software for immune sequencing data. Turning to the study itself: Several disease courses (relapsing-remitting, secondary progressive and progressive-relapsing) of multiple sclerosis were included. Overall study results and limits: Relative to controls, patients had a few TRBV segments at higher frequency, with TRBV5-6, TRBV5-1 and TRBV20-1 among these.

Germline values: CDR1 SQVTM, CDR2 ANQGSEA. The ends lost 5 bases at V and 7 bases at J; junction bases unmatched: 10. The CDR3 loop spans 14 amino acids. The TCR beta cDNA libraries carried unique molecular identifiers. TCRdb re-called the PCR reads with MiXCR, one entry per CDR3 protein. The sample includes 750,000 to 950,000 distinct CDR3 sequences, roughly 50% of them seen just once. This clonotype came up a few times. The antigen remains undetermined. The TCR sequence derives from a girl under 18 with multiple sclerosis. Sequencing was done on a sample of blood. The rearrangement joins TRBV29-1 to TRBJ2-1, with 8 bases lining up with TRBD2. CDR3 in amino acids: CSVPGGTAHNEQFF. The CDR3 bases are TGCAGCGTTCCGGGAGGGACGGCTCATAATGAGCAGTTCTTC.